The following is a T cell receptor (beta chain) sequence with its context. This clone was observed a handful of times. Which antigen it targets is not known. Base qualities were left out, and no much larger clone turns up one base away. The protocol used for the library was the immunoSEQ multiplex PCR assay. The multiplex PCR relied on a mix of 60 forward primers for TCR Vbeta segments and 13 reverse primers for TCR Jbeta segments. The CDR3 region of rearranged TCR beta genes was amplified from genomic DNA by a multiplex PCR assay. The amplified TCR beta libraries were sequenced on the Illumina HiSeq System as 87-base-pair reads. Turning to the authors' computational methods: A later analysis tallied 75 million to 95 million unique TCR beta chains across the 666 repertoires, and approximately 12 million of those chains were shared by two or more donors. To remove PCR and sequencing errors, raw reads were error-corrected and collapsed into unique sequences using a nearest-neighbor algorithm that merged closely related sequences. To assign V, D and J gene segments, CDR3 sequences were aligned to IMGT reference sequences. For a sequence to be retained, a match of at least six nucleotides was required to both a V gene segment and a J gene segment. Rearrangements were classified as productive when the CDR3 lacked stop codons and remained in frame with V and J, and all other rearrangements were classified as non-productive. Following IMGT convention, CDR3 was defined as the stretch from the second conserved V-encoded cysteine to the conserved J-encoded phenylalanine. Sequences without an unambiguous match to a single V gene segment were excluded from the earlier analysis of about 600 of the donors. In an earlier analysis of a few hundred of the donors, a V segment was called functional when productive rearrangements were above 56.7%, and segregating when the standard deviation between donors exceeded 5%. A statistical classification framework was built for diagnosing cytomegalovirus status from the catalog of TCR beta chain sequences. In a later analysis, V and J genes were assigned by comparing TCR nucleotide sequences against IMGT/GENE-DB human TR gene sequences. In a later analysis, CDR3 sequences and most-parsimonious VDJ recombination scenarios were assigned using the TCRdist pipeline. In a later analysis, every TCR beta chain was defined by the combination of its CDR3 amino acid sequence and its V-gene family, and reads without a unique V-gene family were dropped. In a later analysis, 450 to 600 highly shared, low-generation-probability nucleotide sequences were removed to address suspected cross-contamination and a sequencing artifact. In a later analysis, a clonal expansion index was calculated for each public chain from normalized within-repertoire ranks of inferred template counts. A later analysis computed generation probabilities with a VDJ recombination model fitted to out-of-frame rearrangements, and checked the results against IGoR. A later analysis scored TCR-TCR, TCR-HLA and TCR-CMV co-occurrence with hypergeometric tests, applying a repertoire-size bias correction to TCR pairs. False discovery rates were estimated in a later analysis by permuting HLA or CMV assignments 20 times. In a later analysis, co-occurring TCRs were grouped using DBSCAN, and TCRdist sequence similarity was added for clustering within HLA-allele-positive subsets. Co-occurrence clustering excluded repertoires with fewer than 30,000 or more than 120,000 public chains, plus five with anomalous nucleotide sharing. Here the immuneACCESS table is served through TCRdb, limited to in-frame sequences with V and J called. Missing clones are a known gap in these copies; in checked studies unresolved V genes cover under half, and the rest lacks a known reason. V, J and clone size are taken as reported in that table, and D and trimming were inferred from the DNA itself. The sample records 95,000 to 150,000 clones, 17% of which are singletons. The top ten hold 2.5% to 3% of the sample.

This sample is part of a study of cytomegalovirus exposure and HLA in healthy donors listed by TCRdb under 2017. Turning to the overall study: According to an earlier analysis of 550 to 700 of the donors, 150 million to 200 million T cells yielded 120 million or so unique TCR beta sequences and 276 Gb of sequence data. The study profiled the T cell repertoires of 666 subjects by immunosequencing and related them to cytomegalovirus serostatus. On average, around 200,000 unique TCR beta nucleotide sequences were sequenced per donor among about 400 genotyped donors of the cohort, with 15% to 20% of those sequences being non-productive. A later genetic analysis took genome-wide SNP genotypes for about 55% of the 666 donors and used that subset as a discovery cohort. An earlier analysis of approximately 640 of the donors applied high-throughput TCR beta sequencing to assess whether each TCR beta V gene segment acted as functional or pseudogenic. About 280 gigabases of sequencing data and around 90 million unique TCR sequences made up an early release that covered 640 HLA-typed donors. Because of strong linkage in the cohort, roughly five DR-DQ haplotypes were treated as single units for association and clustering. Donor age, sex, ethnicity and CMV serostatus were compiled together with the repertoire data. The aim of the study was to test whether cataloging public T cell receptors could identify signatures of past pathogen exposure. To study patterns of TCR occurrence, a later analysis re-analyzed previously published TCR beta repertoires from hundreds of donors and added high-resolution HLA genotyping. All discovery cohort repertoires had been generated using a single sequencing platform. The number of typed donors differed by locus: about 620-640 for A, B, C, DRB1 and DQB1; 522 for DQA1; approximately 600 for DPA1; and some 470 for DPB1. Both class I and class II loci were covered by HLA typing, at four-digit resolution. Besides the first cohort of 666 subjects, a separate validation cohort made up of 120 different subjects was used. To predict cytomegalovirus infection status, the study brought together high-throughput TCR immunosequencing, statistical association of individual TCRs with disease status, and machine learning. Among the roughly 380 genotyped donors, under 90% belonged to the genetic ancestry cluster associated with self-reported Caucasian donors. Rather than drawing on any new phenotypic data, the later analysis identified candidate immune exposures from TCR beta sequences and the way those sequences occurred across donors. Overall study outcomes, separate from this receptor: The authors suggested that the approach could potentially be extended to other disease states and immunological phenotypes. According to a later analysis, most CMV-associated TCR beta chains appeared to be HLA-restricted, and the HLA associations seemed to be driven largely by CMV exposure. The 87-base-pair reads could not distinguish some IMGT-functional V segments, including TRBV6-2 and TRBV6-3, so those segments were excluded. While some public TCRs were present in many individuals, most TCR sequences turned up only very rarely across donors. Presence/absence analyses assumed roughly uniform sequencing depth across donors, an assumption that may not hold. Linkage disequilibrium might explain the correlated functional status among segregating V segments, but an unknown experimental factor could not be excluded. A cluster of highly shared sequence variants was judged likely to be a technical artifact of the sequencing pipeline. An earlier analysis of some 590 of the donors showed that most TCR beta V segments appeared in productive rearrangements either about 87% or about 30% of the time, which broadly matched IMGT annotations. Because HLA typing was missing for some donors at each locus, association tests included only the typed subset. In a later analysis, HLA-associated TCR beta chains showed more clonal expansion and lower generation probabilities than non-associated chains that were equally common. This cohort had only TCR beta chains sequenced, and the lack of alpha or paired-chain data limited which features could be detected. In a later analysis, the rate of TCR association differed among HLA loci, with DRB1 alleles having the most associated TCRs and HLA-C alleles having the fewest. The earlier analysis of a few hundred of the donors excluded seventeen rarely observed V segments, including chromosome 9 orphons, because counts were too low. In vitro tests confirmed that three of the cytomegalovirus-associated TCR beta chains recognize cytomegalovirus antigens. In the study, 150 to 200 TCR beta chains were listed as associated with cytomegalovirus. When HLA alleles, especially DR and DQ, strongly co-occurred, attributing TCR associations to individual alleles was difficult. In a later analysis, around 17,000 TCR beta sequences were associated with specific HLA alleles at a false discovery rate of 0.05. A further reported finding was that TCR beta sequences accurately predicted the HLA-A and HLA-B alleles for most subjects in the first cohort. A later genetic analysis associated a missense DCLRE1C variant with V-gene and J-gene trimming of TCR beta chains, and an independent cohort replicated the association. CMV serostatus was the only immune exposure information available for the cohort. In a later analysis, several top co-occurrence clusters were reported to appear linked to parvovirus B19, influenza, CMV and Epstein-Barr virus. In both the original and validation cohorts, the classifier was reported to diagnose cytomegalovirus status with high specificity and sensitivity. According to a later genetic analysis, donors in an Asian-associated ancestry cluster had fewer N-insertions in productive TCRs than the approximately 700-donor mean.

CDR3 length: 15 amino acids, cysteine to phenylalanine. The retained sequence is limited to the CDR3, 45 bases, with the frame set at the first base. Reading the germline V gene (reference sequence) gives CDR1 GTSNPN and CDR2 SVGIG. The junction shows trimming of 3 bases on V and 3 bases on J, plus 18 bases between the germline ends. The cohort comprised 670 or so healthy bone marrow donors. Cohort members were all nominally healthy when sampled, although unrecorded immune exposures were likely present. The donor was CMV seropositive and belonged to the group of 250 to 300 seropositive cohort members. A peripheral blood sample was provided by each donor, and peripheral blood mononuclear cells were used for TCR beta sequencing. The Qiagen DNeasy Blood Extraction Kit was used to extract genomic DNA from the blood cell samples.

Sequencing used PBMCs. The TCR was taken from a female donor in good health and CMV-seropositive. The sequence is built from TRBV30 and TRBJ2-7, with an unclear D gene assignment. The DNA sequence follows: TGTGCCTGGAGGGGTCGCCGGAGCAGAAGCTACGAGCAGTACTTC. Its coded protein is CAWRGRRSRSYEQYF. Outside the CDR3, residues come from the reference TRBV30 and TRBJ2-7 proteins, so the full variable domain is: SQTIHQWPATLVQPVGSPLSLECTVEGTSNPNLYWYRQAAGRGLQLLFYSVGIGQISSEVPQNLSASRPQDRQFILSSKKLLLSDSGFYLCAWRGRRSRSYEQYFGPGTRLTVT.